The clone carrying this T cell receptor (beta chain) was picked up many times. What it binds is unknown. Germline V CDR1 and CDR2: KGHDR, SFDVKD. V dropped 4 bases and J dropped 5; count of bases not matched to a gene: 4. The CDR3 contains 17 residues. This entry comes from a study of CD8 T cells in ankylosing spondylitis. Study-wide results and limits: Clones linked to the disease showed a CD8+ phenotype. They occurred at relatively low frequencies in peripheral blood. What seemed typical of ankylosing spondylitis blood was a TCR beta motif built from about 8 highly homologous variants. Certain motif variants had earlier appeared in reactive arthritis synovial fluid and blood. Enrichment of disease-linked clones was reportedly significant in matched ankylosing spondylitis synovial fluid.

The authors made TCR beta libraries by quantitative 5'-RACE with molecular barcodes. Each CDR3 protein gets one entry after TCRdb re-called the 5' RACE reads with MiXCR. The sample has roughly 490,000 distinct CDR3 sequences; less than 6% are singletons. Sequences were obtained from blood, either unsorted or a sorted T cell fraction (not recorded which). The gene calls are TRBV24-1 and TRBJ2-1, with TRBD2 matching over 16 bases. The receptor's source is a male donor with ankylosing spondylitis. The CDR3 loop is CATSDLGLAGGDNEQFF. CDR3 DNA sequence: TGTGCCACCAGTGACCTGGGACTAGCGGGAGGGGACAATGAGCAGTTCTTC.